This TCR beta chain came from a study of T-cell reconstitution after alpha-beta-depleted transplantation in children. Study-wide findings and caveats: Reported findings indicate that, about two months after transplant, alpha-beta T cells came from several hundred expanded clones, which were derived from non-depleted graft cells. Newly produced T cells mostly accounted for T-cell counts and diversity one year post-transplant.

About this clonotype: Antigen: not known.

Molecular barcoding with unique molecular identifiers was used for the TCRbeta library. TCRdb independently ran MiXCR on the PCR reads; one entry per CDR3 protein. The data show some 450,000 distinct CDR3 sequences, approximately 42% seen once. Germline loops: CDR1 LNHNV, CDR2 YYDKDF (reference sequence). V was shortened by 0 bases and J by 7 bases, with 10 bases between the two germline ends. CDR3 length: 14 amino acids. The specimen was PBMCs, collected before TCRalphabeta/CD19-depleted stem cell transplant. The receptor's source is a girl aged 2-10 years with aplastic anemia, due to receive a stem cell transplant. V and J are TRBV15 and TRBJ2-1, with a tentative D call TRBD2 (6 bases). The CDR3 DNA reads TGTGCCACCAGCAGAGAGCGGGACTGGAATGAGCAGTTCTTC. Protein sequence: CATSRERDWNEQFF.